Listed below are T cell receptor beta chains from one sample, sequenced in a study of control samples from healthy donors and cancer patients. TCRdb's copy holds only in-frame clones and misses some; the assay was immunoSEQ multiplex PCR. This table holds about 170,000 clones, 90% to 95% found once. Sequenced sample: blood. The receptors were sampled from a woman in her thirties in good health. The CDR3 runs from the conserved cysteine through the conserved F or W. Each record gives: J gene, D gene, V gene, CDR3 protein. A D gene is named only where the DNA matches it firmly.

TRBJ1-2 TRBD1 TRBV3-1/TRBV3-2 CASSPQGARYGYTF
TRBJ1-4 TRBD1 TRBV19 CATGQGAREKLFF
TRBJ1-2 TRBD1 TRBV2 CASSGDRVDGYTF
TRBJ2-1 TRBD1 TRBV27 CASSLGQAYNEQFF
TRBJ1-1 . TRBV7-9 CASSLGGQLNTEAFF
TRBJ2-3 TRBD2 TRBV5-1 CASSLAGGGRTDTQYF
TRBJ1-5 TRBD1 TRBV18 CASSRTGGGNQPQHF
TRBJ1-5 . TRBV2 CASSEMNQPQHF
TRBJ2-1 . TRBV7-2 CASSLDGYSYNEQFF
TRBJ2-7 TRBD1 TRBV2 CASSTGGGASEQYF
TRBJ1-6 TRBD1 TRBV5-1 CASSFGQGSPLHF
TRBJ2-7 . TRBV5-6 CASSLFEQYF
TRBJ2-3 . TRBV5-4 CASSSLPDTQYF
TRBJ1-1 . TRBV7-2 CASSLSGWKGTEAFF
TRBJ1-5 . TRBV19 CASSIVAVSNQPQHF
TRBJ1-5 . TRBV27 CASSLHNSNQPQHF
TRBJ2-1 TRBD2 TRBV27 CASSLYTSGYNEQFF
TRBJ2-5 TRBD2 TRBV15 CATSRDPGLAGAQETQYF
TRBJ2-7 TRBD1 TRBV5-1 CASSPGQGAQEQYF
TRBJ1-3 TRBD1 TRBV3-1/TRBV3-2 CASSARRTGSVNTIYF
TRBJ2-3 TRBD2 TRBV7-2 CASSETSGRPDTQYF
TRBJ2-7 TRBD1 TRBV6-1 CASSELWTGYEQYF
TRBJ2-7 . TRBV6-2/TRBV6-3 CASSRTGYEQYF
TRBJ2-7 TRBD2 TRBV13 CASSGLAGGHSYEQYF
TRBJ2-7 . TRBV28 CASSLPGYYEQYF
TRBJ2-3 . TRBV15 CATSERGASTDTQYF
TRBJ2-6 . TRBV6-2/TRBV6-3 CASSRIAGANVLTF
TRBJ1-2 . TRBV5-1 CASSLGTANYGYTF
TRBJ1-1 TRBD1 TRBV18 CASSSGTVGLNTEAFF
TRBJ2-4 TRBD1 TRBV5-1 CASSTGGQGSIQYF
TRBJ2-1 . TRBV28 CASISEAGSPYNEQFF
TRBJ1-4 . TRBV28 CASSLRGGSEKLFF
TRBJ2-1 . TRBV25-1 CASSEGSDNEQFF
TRBJ1-1 . TRBV7-9 CASSFPGRNTEAFF
TRBJ1-5 TRBD1 TRBV10-2 CASSETGGVNQPQHF
TRBJ1-2 TRBD1 TRBV19 CASSIVRGDYGYTF
TRBJ1-1 TRBD1 TRBV28 CASTTLTGGTEAFF
TRBJ1-1 . TRBV12-3/TRBV12-4 CASRLETPSEAFF
TRBJ1-5 TRBD1 TRBV27 CASSRTGNQPQHF
TRBJ1-1 . TRBV9 CASSVVLGANTEAFF
TRBJ2-1 TRBD2 TRBV18 CASSPSLAGGGEQFF
TRBJ2-1 . TRBV6-5 CASSYGGTKQFF
TRBJ2-3 . TRBV18 CASSPPGASYTQYF
TRBJ1-2 . TRBV12-3/TRBV12-4 CASSLNNYGYTF
TRBJ2-1 TRBD2 TRBV7-9 CASSQLAGSYNEQFF
TRBJ1-5 . TRBV25-1 CASSESGGNQPQHF
TRBJ2-5 TRBD1 TRBV28 CASSFGGQGAETQYF
TRBJ1-1 TRBD1 TRBV29-1 CSVDRGLNTEAFF
TRBJ1-6 . TRBV6-5 CASSYSRETNSPLHF
TRBJ2-2 . TRBV11-3 CASSLDRDHTGELFF
TRBJ2-1 TRBD2 TRBV6-5 CASSYDLADTYNEQFF
TRBJ2-7 . TRBV7-9 CASSLDSPNYEQYF
TRBJ2-7 . TRBV1 CTSSPLGGPYEQYF
TRBJ2-6 . TRBV3-1/TRBV3-2 CASSQEPSSGANVLTF